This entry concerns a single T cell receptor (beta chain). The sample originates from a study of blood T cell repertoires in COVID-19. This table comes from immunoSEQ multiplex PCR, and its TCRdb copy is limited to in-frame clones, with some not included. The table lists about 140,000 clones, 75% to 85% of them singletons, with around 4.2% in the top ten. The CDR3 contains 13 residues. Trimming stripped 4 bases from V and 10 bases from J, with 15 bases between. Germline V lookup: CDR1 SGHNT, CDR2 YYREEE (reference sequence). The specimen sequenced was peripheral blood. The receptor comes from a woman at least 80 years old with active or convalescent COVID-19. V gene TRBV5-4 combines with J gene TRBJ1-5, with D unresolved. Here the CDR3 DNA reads TGTGCCAGCAGCCCCTTCAAGAGCGGCCCCCAGCATTTT. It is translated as CASSPFKSGPQHF. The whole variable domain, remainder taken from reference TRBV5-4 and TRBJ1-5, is ETGVTQSPTHLIKTRGQQVTLRCSSQSGHNTVSWYQQALGQGPQFIFQYYREEENGRGNFPPRFSGLQFPNYSSELNVNALELDDSALYLCASSPFKSGPQHFGDGTRLSIL.